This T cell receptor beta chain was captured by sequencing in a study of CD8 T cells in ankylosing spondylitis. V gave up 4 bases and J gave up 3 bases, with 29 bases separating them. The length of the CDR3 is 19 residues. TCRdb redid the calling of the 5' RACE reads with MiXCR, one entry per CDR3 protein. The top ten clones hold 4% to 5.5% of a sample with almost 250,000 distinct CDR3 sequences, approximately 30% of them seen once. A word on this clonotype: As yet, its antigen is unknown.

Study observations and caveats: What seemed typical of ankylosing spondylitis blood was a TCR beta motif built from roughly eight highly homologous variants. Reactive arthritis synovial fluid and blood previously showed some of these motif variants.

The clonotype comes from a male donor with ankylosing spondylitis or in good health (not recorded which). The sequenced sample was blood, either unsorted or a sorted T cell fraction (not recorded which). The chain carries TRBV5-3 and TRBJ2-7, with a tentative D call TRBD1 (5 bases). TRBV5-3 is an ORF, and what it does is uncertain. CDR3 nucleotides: TGTGCCAGAAGCCTTCTTACACCTCGAAAAGACAGCTACTACTACGAGCAGTACTTC. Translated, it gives CARSLLTPRKDSYYYEQYF.